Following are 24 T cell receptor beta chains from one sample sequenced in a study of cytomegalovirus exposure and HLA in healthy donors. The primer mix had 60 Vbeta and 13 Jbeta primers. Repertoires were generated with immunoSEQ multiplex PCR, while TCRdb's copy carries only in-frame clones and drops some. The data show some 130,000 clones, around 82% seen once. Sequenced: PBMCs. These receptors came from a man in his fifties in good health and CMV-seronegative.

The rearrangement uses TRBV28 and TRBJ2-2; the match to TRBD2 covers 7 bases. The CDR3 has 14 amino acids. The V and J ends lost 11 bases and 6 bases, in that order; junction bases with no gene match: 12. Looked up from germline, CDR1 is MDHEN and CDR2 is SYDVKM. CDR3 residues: CAGGEGIDAGELFF. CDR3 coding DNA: TGTGCCGGGGGGGAGGGTATCGACGCCGGGGAGCTGTTTTTT.

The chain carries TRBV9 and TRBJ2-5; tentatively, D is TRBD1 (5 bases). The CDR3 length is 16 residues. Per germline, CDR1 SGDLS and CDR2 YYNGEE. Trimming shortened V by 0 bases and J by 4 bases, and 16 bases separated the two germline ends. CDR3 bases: TGTGCCAGCAGCGTAGGGGGCAGGATAAAGAGAGAGACCCAGTACTTC. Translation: CASSVGGRIKRETQYF.

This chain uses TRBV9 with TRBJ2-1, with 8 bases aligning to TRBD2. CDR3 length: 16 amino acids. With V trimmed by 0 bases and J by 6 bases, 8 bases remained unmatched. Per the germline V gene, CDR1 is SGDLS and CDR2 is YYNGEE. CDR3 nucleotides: TGTGCCAGCAGCGTAGTTCCCGCGGGAGGTTCCAATGAGCAGTTCTTC. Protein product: CASSVVPAGGSNEQFF.

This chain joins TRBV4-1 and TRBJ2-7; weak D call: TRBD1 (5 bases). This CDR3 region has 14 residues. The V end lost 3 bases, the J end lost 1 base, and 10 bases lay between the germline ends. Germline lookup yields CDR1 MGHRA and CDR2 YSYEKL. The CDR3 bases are TGCGCCAGCAGCCACCCCCAGGGTTCCTACGAGCAGTACTTC. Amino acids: CASSHPQGSYEQYF.

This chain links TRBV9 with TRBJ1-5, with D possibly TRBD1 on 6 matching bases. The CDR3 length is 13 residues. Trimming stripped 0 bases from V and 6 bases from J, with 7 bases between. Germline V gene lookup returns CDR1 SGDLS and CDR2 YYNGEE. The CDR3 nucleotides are TGTGCCAGCAGCGTAGGCAGGGGTCAGCCCCAGCATTTT. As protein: CASSVGRGQPQHF.

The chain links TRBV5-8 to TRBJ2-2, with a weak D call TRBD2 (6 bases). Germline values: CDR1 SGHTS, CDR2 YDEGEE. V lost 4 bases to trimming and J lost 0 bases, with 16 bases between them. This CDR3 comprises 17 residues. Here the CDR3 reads CASSRGRLASNTGELFF. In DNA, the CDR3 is TGTGCCAGCAGCCGGGGCCGGCTAGCGTCGAACACCGGGGAGCTGTTTTTT.

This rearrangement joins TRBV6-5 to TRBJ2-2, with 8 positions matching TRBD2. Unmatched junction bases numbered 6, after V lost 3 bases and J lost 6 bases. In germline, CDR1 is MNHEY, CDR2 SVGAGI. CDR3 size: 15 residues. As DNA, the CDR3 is TGTGCCAGCAGTTATGAGCGGGAGATTTCCGGGGAGCTGTTTTTT. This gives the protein CASSYEREISGELFF.

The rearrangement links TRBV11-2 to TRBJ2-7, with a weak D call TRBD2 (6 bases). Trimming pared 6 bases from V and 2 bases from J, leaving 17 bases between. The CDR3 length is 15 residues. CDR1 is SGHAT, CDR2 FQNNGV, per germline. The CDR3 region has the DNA TGTGCCAGCAGAAAGGGGAGGTGGTCTCCCTACGAGCAGTACTTC. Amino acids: CASRKGRWSPYEQYF.

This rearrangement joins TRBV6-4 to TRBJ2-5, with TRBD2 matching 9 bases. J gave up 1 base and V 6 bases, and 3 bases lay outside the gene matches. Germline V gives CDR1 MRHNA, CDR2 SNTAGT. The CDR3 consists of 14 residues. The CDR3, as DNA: TGTGCCAGCAGAGCTAGCGGGACCCAAGAGACCCAGTACTTC. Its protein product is CASRASGTQETQYF.

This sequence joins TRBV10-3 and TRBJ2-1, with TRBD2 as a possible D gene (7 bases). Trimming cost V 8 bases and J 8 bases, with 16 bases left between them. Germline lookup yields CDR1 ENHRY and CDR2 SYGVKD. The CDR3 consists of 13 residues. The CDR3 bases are TGTGCCATCCAAGCGGGACAAGTCGATGAGCAGTTCTTC. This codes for CAIQAGQVDEQFF.

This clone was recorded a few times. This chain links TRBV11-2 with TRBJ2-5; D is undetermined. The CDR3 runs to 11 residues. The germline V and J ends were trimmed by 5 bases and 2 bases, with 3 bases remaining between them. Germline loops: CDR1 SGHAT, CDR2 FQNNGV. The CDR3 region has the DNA TGTGCCAGCAGCCCTCAAGAGACCCAGTACTTC. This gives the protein CASSPQETQYF.

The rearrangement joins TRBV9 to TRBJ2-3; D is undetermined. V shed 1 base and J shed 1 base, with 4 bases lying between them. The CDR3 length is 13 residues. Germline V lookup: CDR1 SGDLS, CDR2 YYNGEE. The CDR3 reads CASSVTGTDTQYF. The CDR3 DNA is TGTGCCAGCAGCGTAACTGGCACAGATACGCAGTATTTT.

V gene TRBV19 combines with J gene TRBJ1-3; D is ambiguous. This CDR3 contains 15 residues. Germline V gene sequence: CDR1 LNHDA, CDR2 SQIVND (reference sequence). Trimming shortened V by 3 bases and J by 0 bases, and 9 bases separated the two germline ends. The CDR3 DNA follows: TGTGCCAGTAGTATCCCACTGAACTCTGGAAACACCATATATTTT. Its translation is CASSIPLNSGNTIYF.

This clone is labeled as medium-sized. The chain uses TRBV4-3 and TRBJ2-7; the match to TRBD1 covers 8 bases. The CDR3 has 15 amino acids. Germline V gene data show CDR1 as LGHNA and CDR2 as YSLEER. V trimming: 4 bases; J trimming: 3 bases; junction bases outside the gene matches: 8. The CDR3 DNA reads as TGCGCCAGCAGCCGCAGCACCGGGACAGGCTACGAGCAGTACTTC. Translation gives CASSRSTGTGYEQYF.

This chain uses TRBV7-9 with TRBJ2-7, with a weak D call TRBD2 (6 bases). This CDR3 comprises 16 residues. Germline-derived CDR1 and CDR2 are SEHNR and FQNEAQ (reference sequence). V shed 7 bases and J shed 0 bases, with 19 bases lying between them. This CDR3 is CASTPTGAGHSYEQYF. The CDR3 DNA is TGTGCCAGCACCCCGACTGGGGCGGGGCACTCCTACGAGCAGTACTTC. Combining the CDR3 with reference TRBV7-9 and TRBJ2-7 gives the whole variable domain DTGVSQNPRHKITKRGQNVTFRCDPISEHNRLYWYRQTLGQGPEFLTYFQNEAQLEKSRLLSDRFSAERPKGSFSTLEIQRTEQGDSAMYLCASTPTGAGHSYEQYFGPGTRLTVT.

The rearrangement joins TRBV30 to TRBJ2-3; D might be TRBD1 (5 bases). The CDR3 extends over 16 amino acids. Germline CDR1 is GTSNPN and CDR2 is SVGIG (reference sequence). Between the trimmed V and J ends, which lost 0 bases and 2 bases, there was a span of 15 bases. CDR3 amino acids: CAWSVPYQGTTDTQYF. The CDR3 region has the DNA TGTGCCTGGAGTGTCCCATATCAGGGAACCACAGATACGCAGTATTTT.

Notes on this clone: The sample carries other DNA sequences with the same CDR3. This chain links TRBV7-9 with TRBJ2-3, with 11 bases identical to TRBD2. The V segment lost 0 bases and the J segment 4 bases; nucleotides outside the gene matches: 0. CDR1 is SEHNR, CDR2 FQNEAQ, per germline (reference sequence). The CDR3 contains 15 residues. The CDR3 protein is CASSLASGRADTQYF. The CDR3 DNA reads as TGTGCCAGCAGCTTAGCTAGCGGGAGGGCAGATACGCAGTATTTT.

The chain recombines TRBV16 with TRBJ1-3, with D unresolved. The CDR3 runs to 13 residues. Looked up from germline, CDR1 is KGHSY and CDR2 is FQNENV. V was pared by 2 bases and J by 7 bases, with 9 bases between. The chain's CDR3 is CASSQVGANTIYF. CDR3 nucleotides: TGTGCCAGCAGCCAAGTGGGAGCGAACACCATATATTTT.

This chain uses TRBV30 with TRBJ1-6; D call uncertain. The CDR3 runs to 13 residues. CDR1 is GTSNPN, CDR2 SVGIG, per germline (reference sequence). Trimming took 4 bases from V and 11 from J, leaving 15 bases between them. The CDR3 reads CAWTGLPPAPLHF. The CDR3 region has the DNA TGTGCCTGGACAGGCCTTCCACCGGCACCCCTCCACTTT.

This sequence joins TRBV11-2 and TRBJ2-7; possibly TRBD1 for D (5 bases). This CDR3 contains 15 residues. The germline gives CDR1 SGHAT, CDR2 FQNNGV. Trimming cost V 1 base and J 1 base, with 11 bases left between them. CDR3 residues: CASSLVDSKSYEQYF. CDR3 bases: TGTGCCAGCAGCTTAGTAGACAGTAAATCCTACGAGCAGTACTTC.

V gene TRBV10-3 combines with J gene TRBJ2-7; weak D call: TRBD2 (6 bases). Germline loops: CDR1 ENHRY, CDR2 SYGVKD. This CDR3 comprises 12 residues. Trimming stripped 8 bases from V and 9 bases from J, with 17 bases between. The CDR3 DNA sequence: TGTGCCATCCAAAACGGGGTGGGAGGGCAGTACTTC. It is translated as CAIQNGVGGQYF.

CDR3 protein: CASSIGEGELFF. In nucleotides, the CDR3 is TGTGCCAGTAGTATAGGAGAAGGGGAGCTGTTTTTT. V is TRBV19 and J is TRBJ2-2; D ambiguous. The V end lost 1 base, the J end lost 8 bases, and 5 bases lay between the germline ends. Germline lookup yields CDR1 LNHDA and CDR2 SQIVND (reference sequence). The CDR3 runs 12 residues.

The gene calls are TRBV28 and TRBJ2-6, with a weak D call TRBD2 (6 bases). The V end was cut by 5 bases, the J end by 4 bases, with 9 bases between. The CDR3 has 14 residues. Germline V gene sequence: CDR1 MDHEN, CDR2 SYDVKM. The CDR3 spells CASSKGGGANVLTF. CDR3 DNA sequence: TGTGCCAGCAGTAAGGGAGGCGGGGCCAACGTCCTGACTTTC.

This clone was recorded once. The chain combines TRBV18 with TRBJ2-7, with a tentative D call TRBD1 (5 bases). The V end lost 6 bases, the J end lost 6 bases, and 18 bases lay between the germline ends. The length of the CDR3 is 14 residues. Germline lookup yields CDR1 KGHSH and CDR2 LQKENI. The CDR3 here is CASSTTGITGEQYF. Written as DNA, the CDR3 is TGTGCCAGCTCCACCACAGGAATCACGGGCGAGCAGTACTTC.